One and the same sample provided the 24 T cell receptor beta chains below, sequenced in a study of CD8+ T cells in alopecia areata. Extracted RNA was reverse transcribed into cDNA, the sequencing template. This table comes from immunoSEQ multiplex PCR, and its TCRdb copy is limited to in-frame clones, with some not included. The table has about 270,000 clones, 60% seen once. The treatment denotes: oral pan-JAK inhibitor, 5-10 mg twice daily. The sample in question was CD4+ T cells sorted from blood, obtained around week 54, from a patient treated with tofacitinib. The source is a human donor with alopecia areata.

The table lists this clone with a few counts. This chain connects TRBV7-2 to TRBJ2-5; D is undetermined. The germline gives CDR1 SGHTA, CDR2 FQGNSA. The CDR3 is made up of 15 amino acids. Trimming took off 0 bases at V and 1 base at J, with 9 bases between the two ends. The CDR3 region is CASSLALATQETQYF. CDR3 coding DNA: TGTGCCAGCAGCTTAGCGCTGGCAACCCAAGAGACCCAGTACTTC.

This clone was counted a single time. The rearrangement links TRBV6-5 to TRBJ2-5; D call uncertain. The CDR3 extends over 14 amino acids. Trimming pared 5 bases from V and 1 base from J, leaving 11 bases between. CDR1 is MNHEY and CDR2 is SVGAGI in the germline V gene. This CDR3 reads CASSPAGTQETQYF. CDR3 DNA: TGTGCCAGCAGTCCTGCAGGCACCCAAGAGACCCAGTACTTC.

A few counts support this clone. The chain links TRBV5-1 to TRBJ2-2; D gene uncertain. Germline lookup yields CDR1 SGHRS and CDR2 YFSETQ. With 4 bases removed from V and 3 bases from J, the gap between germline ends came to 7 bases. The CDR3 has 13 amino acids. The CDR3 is CASSTGYTGELFF. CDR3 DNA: TGCGCCAGCAGCACCGGGTACACCGGGGAGCTGTTTTTT.

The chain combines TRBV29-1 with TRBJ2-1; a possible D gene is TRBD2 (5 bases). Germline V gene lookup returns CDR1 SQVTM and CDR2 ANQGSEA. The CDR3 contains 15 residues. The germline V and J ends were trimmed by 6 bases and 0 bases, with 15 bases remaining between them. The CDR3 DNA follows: TGCAGCGTGCTCCGGGCGGGTCTCTCCTACAATGAGCAGTTCTTC. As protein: CSVLRAGLSYNEQFF.

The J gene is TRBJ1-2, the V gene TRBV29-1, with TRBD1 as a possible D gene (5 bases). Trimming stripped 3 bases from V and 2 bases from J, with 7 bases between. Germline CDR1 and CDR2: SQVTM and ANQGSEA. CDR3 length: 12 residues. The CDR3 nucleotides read TGCAGCGTTGATGGGGGGAACTATGGCTACACCTTC. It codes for CSVDGGNYGYTF.

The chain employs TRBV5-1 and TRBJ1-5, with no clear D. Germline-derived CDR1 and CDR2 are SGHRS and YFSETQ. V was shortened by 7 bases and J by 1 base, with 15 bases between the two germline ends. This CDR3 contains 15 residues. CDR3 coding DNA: TGCGCCAGCGCCCCGGGGATGGGGAGCAATCAGCCCCAGCATTTT. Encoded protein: CASAPGMGSNQPQHF.

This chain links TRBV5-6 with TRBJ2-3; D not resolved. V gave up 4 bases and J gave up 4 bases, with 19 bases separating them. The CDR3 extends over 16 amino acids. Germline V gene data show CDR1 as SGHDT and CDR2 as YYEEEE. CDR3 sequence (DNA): TGTGCCAGCAGCCAACCCGGCGCCCGCGTTGCAGATACGCAGTATTTT. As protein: CASSQPGARVADTQYF.

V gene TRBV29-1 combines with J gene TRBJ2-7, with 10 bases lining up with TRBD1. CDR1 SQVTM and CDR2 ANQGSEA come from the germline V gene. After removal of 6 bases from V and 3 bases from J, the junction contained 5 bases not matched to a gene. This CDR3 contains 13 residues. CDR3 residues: CSVRGQGFYEQYF. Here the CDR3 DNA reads TGCAGCGTCCGGGGACAGGGGTTCTACGAGCAGTACTTC.

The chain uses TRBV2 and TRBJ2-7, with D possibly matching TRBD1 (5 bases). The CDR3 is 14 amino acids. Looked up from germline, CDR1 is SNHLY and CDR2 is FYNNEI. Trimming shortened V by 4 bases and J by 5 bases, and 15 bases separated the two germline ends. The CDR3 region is CASSGLARAHEQYF. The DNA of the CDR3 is TGTGCCAGCAGTGGTTTAGCCAGGGCCCACGAGCAGTACTTC.

CDR3 in DNA: TGTGCCATCGGAGCCGAGGGAGTTTATGGCTACACCTTC. Translating gives CAIGAEGVYGYTF. This chain uses TRBV10-3 with TRBJ1-2; D gene unclear. V lost 8 bases, J lost 5 bases, and 15 bases lay in between. The CDR3 consists of 13 residues. The germline gives CDR1 ENHRY, CDR2 SYGVKD.

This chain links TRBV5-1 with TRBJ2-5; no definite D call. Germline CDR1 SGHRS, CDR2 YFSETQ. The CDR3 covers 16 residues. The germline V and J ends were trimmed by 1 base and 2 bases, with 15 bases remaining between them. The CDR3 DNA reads TGCGCCAGCAGCTTGTTGGAATCAAGAGGACAAGAGACCCAGTACTTC. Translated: CASSLLESRGQETQYF. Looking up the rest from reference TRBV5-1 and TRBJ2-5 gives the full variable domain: KAGVTQTPRYLIKTRGQQVTLSCSPISGHRSVSWYQQTPGQGLQFLFEYFSETQRNKGNFPGRFSGRQFSNSRSEMNVSTLELGDSALYLCASSLLESRGQETQYFGPGTRLLVL.

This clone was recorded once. CDR3 nucleotide sequence: TGTGCCAGCAGTGATCACAGGGGGGCAGGTCAGCCCCAGCATTTT. It is translated as CASSDHRGAGQPQHF. This chain links TRBV25-1 with TRBJ1-5, with 8 bases fitting TRBD1. Germline loops: CDR1 MGHDK, CDR2 SYGVNS. The trim removed 3 bases at V and 6 bases at J, leaving 7 bases unmatched. This CDR3 is 15 amino acids long.

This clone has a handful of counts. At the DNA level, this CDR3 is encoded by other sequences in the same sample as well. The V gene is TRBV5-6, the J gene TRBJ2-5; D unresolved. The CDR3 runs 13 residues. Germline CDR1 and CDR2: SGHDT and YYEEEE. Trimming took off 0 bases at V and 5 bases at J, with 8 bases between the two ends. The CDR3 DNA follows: TGTGCCAGCAGCTTGGACCCTCGGGAGACCCAGTACTTC. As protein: CASSLDPRETQYF.

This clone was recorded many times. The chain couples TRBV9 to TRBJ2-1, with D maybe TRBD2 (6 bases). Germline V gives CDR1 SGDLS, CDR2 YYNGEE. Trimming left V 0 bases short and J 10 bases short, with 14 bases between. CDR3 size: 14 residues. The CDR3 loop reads CASSVGGVGEEQFF. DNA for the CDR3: TGTGCCAGCAGCGTAGGCGGGGTAGGCGAAGAGCAGTTCTTC.

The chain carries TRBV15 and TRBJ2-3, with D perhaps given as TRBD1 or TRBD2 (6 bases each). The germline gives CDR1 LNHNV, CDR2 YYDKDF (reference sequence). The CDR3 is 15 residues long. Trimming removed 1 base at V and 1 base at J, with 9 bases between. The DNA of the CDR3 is TGTGCCACCAGCAGAGGACGGGGGCGCACAGATACGCAGTATTTT. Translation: CATSRGRGRTDTQYF.

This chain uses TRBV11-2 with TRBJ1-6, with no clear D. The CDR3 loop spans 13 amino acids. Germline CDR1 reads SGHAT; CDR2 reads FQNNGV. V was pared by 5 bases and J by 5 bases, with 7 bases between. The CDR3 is CASSPRNNSPLHF. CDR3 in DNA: TGTGCCAGCAGCCCCCGGAATAATTCACCCCTCCACTTT.

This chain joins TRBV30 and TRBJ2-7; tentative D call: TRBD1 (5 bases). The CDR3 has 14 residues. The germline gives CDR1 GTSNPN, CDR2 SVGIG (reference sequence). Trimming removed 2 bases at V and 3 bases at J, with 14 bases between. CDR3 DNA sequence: TGTGCCTGGAGTCTTGGCAGGGTTGGCTACGAGCAGTACTTC. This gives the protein CAWSLGRVGYEQYF.

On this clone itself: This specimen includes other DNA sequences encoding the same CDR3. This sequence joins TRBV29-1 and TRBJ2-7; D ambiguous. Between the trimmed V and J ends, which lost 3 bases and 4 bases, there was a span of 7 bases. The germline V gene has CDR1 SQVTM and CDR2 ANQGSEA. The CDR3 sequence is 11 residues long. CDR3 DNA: TGCAGCGTTGATTTGGGTTACGAGCAGTACTTC. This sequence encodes CSVDLGYEQYF.

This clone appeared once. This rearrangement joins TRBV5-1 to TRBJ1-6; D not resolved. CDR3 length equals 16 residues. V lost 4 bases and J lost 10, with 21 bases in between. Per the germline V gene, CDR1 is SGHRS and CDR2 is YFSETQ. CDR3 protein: CASSVSSLLNLSPLHF. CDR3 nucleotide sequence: TGCGCCAGCAGCGTCAGTTCACTCCTAAATCTATCACCCCTCCACTTT. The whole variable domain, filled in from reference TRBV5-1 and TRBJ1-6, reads KAGVTQTPRYLIKTRGQQVTLSCSPISGHRSVSWYQQTPGQGLQFLFEYFSETQRNKGNFPGRFSGRQFSNSRSEMNVSTLELGDSALYLCASSVSSLLNLSPLHFGNGTRLTVT.

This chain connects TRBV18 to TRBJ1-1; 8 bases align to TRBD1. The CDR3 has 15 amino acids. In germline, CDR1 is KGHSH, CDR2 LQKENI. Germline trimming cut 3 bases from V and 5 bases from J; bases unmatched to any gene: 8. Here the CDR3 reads CASSPSRGRLTEAFF. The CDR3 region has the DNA TGTGCCAGCTCACCCTCCAGGGGGCGACTTACTGAAGCTTTCTTT.

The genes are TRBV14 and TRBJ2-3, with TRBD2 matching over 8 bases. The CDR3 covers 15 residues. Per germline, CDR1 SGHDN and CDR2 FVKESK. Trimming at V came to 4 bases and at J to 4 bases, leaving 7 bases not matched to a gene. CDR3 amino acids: CASSPRTGGADTQYF. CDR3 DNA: TGTGCCAGCAGCCCCAGAACGGGGGGGGCAGATACGCAGTATTTT.

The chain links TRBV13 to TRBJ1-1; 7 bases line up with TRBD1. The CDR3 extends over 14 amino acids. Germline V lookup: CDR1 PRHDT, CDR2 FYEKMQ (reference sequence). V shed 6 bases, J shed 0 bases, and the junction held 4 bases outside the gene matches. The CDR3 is CASRRTGMNTEAFF. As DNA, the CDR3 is TGTGCCAGCAGGAGGACAGGTATGAACACTGAAGCTTTCTTT.

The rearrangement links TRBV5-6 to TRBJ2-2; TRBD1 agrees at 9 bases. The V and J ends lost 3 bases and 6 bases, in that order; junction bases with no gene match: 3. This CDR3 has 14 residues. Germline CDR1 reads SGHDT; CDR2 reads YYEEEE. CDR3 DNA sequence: TGTGCCAGCAGCTGGGGACAGGGCGCCGGGGAGCTGTTTTTT. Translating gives CASSWGQGAGELFF.

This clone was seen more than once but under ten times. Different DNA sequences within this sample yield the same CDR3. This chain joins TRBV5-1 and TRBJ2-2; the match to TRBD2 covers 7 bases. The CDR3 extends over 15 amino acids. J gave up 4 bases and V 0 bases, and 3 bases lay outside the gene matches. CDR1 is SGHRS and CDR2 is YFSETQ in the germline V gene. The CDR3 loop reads CASSLGLAGTGELFF. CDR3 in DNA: TGCGCCAGCAGCTTGGGACTAGCTGGCACCGGGGAGCTGTTTTTT.